These T cell receptor beta chains were read from a single sample in a study of T cells in Graves' hyperthyroidism and ophthalmopathy. MiXCR was run by TCRdb on the multiplex PCR reads, yielding one entry per CDR3 protein. The table records fewer than 750,000 distinct CDR3 sequences, 14% of them present only once. The source material was blood. The receptors were sampled from a woman in her forties or fifties with Graves' ophthalmopathy. Each CDR3 is given with its conserved first and last residue. D genes are given only for firm matches. Clone size is shown for a subset of rows, as once, few, many or a class of expanded clone.

abundance: many; j_gene: TRBJ2-5; v_gene: TRBV7-2; d_gene: NA; CDR3aa: CASSPTGDSVETQYF; CDR3nt: TGTGCCAGCAGCCCGACGGGCGATTCTGTAGAGACCCAGTACTTC
abundance: few; j_gene: TRBJ1-5; v_gene: TRBV19; d_gene: NA; CDR3aa: CASSPRGQRGARHQPQHF; CDR3nt: TGTGCCAGTAGTCCCCGCGGGCAGAGGGGGGCCAGGCATCAGCCCCAGCATTTT
abundance: few; j_gene: TRBJ2-4; v_gene: TRBV29-1; d_gene: NA; CDR3aa: CSVEVRAGSSNIQYF; CDR3nt: TGCAGCGTTGAGGTCAGGGCGGGGTCTTCAAACATTCAGTACTTC
abundance: many; j_gene: TRBJ2-7; v_gene: TRBV11-2; d_gene: TRBD2; CDR3aa: CASSLLGGTSGYEQYF; CDR3nt: TGTGCCAGCAGCTTATTAGGTGGGACTAGCGGCTACGAGCAGTACTTC
abundance: few; j_gene: TRBJ1-2; v_gene: TRBV19; d_gene: TRBD1; CDR3aa: CASKGQGLDSYGYTF; CDR3nt: TGTGCCAGTAAGGGACAGGGACTGGATAGCTATGGCTACACCTTC
abundance: NA; j_gene: TRBJ2-1; v_gene: TRBV5-1; d_gene: NA; CDR3aa: CASRVYSGTYNEQFF; CDR3nt: TGCGCCAGCAGGGTTTACAGCGGAACCTACAATGAGCAGTTCTTC
abundance: few; j_gene: TRBJ2-2; v_gene: TRBV6-2/TRBV6-3; d_gene: TRBD2; CDR3aa: CASSLRVAGVTGELFF; CDR3nt: TGTGCCAGCAGTTTAAGGGTAGCGGGAGTCACCGGGGAGCTGTTTTTT
abundance: many; j_gene: TRBJ2-1; v_gene: TRBV11-3; d_gene: TRBD1; CDR3aa: CASSKTGGHEQFF; CDR3nt: TGTGCCAGCAGCAAGACAGGGGGGCATGAGCAGTTCTTC
abundance: many; j_gene: TRBJ2-7; v_gene: TRBV11-1; d_gene: TRBD2; CDR3aa: CASSLAEPPPYEQYF; CDR3nt: TGTGCCAGCAGCCTAGCGGAACCCCCGCCCTACGAGCAGTACTTC
abundance: many; j_gene: TRBJ1-2; v_gene: TRBV7-2; d_gene: TRBD1; CDR3aa: CASSLDGQVVDGYTF; CDR3nt: TGTGCCAGCAGCTTAGACGGACAGGTAGTGGATGGCTACACCTTC
abundance: many; j_gene: TRBJ1-5; v_gene: TRBV10-3; d_gene: TRBD1; CDR3aa: CAIKGTGGQPQHF; CDR3nt: TGTGCCATTAAGGGTACAGGGGGGCAGCCCCAGCATTTT
abundance: many; j_gene: TRBJ2-1; v_gene: TRBV7-3; d_gene: TRBD2; CDR3aa: CASSIGAGVNNEQFF; CDR3nt: TGTGCCAGCAGCATCGGGGCGGGAGTTAACAATGAGCAGTTCTTC
abundance: many; j_gene: TRBJ2-2; v_gene: TRBV28; d_gene: NA; CDR3aa: CASSLTRINTGELFF; CDR3nt: TGTGCCAGCAGTTTGACACGGATTAACACCGGGGAGCTGTTTTTT
abundance: few; j_gene: TRBJ1-5; v_gene: TRBV12-3/TRBV12-4; d_gene: NA; CDR3aa: CASSPNPQPQHF; CDR3nt: TGTGCCAGCAGTCCCAACCCCCAGCCCCAGCATTTT
abundance: many; j_gene: TRBJ1-2; v_gene: TRBV18; d_gene: TRBD1; CDR3aa: CASSPHRGYGYTF; CDR3nt: TGTGCCAGCTCACCCCACAGGGGATATGGCTACACCTTC
abundance: few; j_gene: TRBJ2-2; v_gene: TRBV6-2/TRBV6-3; d_gene: TRBD1; CDR3aa: CASGQGHGTGELFF; CDR3nt: TGTGCCAGCGGACAGGGACACGGCACCGGGGAGCTGTTTTTT
abundance: NA; j_gene: TRBJ2-1; v_gene: TRBV6-2/TRBV6-3; d_gene: TRBD2; CDR3aa: CASNHGTSGKRNEQFF; CDR3nt: TGTGCCAGCAATCATGGGACTAGCGGGAAAAGGAATGAGCAGTTCTTC
abundance: many; j_gene: TRBJ2-7; v_gene: TRBV2; d_gene: TRBD2; CDR3aa: CASIRGTSGGLWHF; CDR3nt: TGTGCCAGCATCCGCGGGACTAGCGGGGGGTTGTGGCACTTC
abundance: many; j_gene: TRBJ2-3; v_gene: TRBV28; d_gene: NA; CDR3aa: CASSLTRASSGTQYF; CDR3nt: TGTGCCAGCAGTTTGACCAGGGCCAGTTCCGGTACGCAGTATTTT
abundance: many; j_gene: TRBJ2-5; v_gene: TRBV6-1; d_gene: NA; CDR3aa: CASSQGSIQETQYF; CDR3nt: TGTGCCAGCAGTCAGGGGTCAATTCAAGAGACCCAGTACTTC
abundance: few; j_gene: TRBJ1-1; v_gene: TRBV11-3; d_gene: NA; CDR3aa: CASSYREPNTEAFF; CDR3nt: TGTGCCAGCAGCTACCGGGAACCTAACACTGAAGCTTTCTTT
abundance: few; j_gene: TRBJ2-3; v_gene: TRBV15; d_gene: NA; CDR3aa: CATSVPDSPSTDTQYF; CDR3nt: TGTGCCACCAGCGTTCCTGACAGCCCTAGCACAGATACGCAGTATTTT
abundance: many; j_gene: TRBJ2-1; v_gene: TRBV30; d_gene: NA; CDR3aa: CAWDSSGDEQFF; CDR3nt: TGTGCCTGGGATAGCAGTGGAGATGAGCAGTTCTTC
abundance: NA; j_gene: TRBJ1-4; v_gene: TRBV2; d_gene: NA; CDR3aa: CASTRGSRYREKLFF; CDR3nt: TGTGCCAGCACTCGAGGGTCCAGGTACCGTGAAAAACTGTTTTTT
abundance: few; j_gene: TRBJ1-4; v_gene: TRBV4-2; d_gene: NA; CDR3aa: CASSQAEPPYEKLFF; CDR3nt: TGTGCCAGCAGCCAAGCGGAACCCCCGTATGAAAAACTGTTTTTT
abundance: NA; j_gene: TRBJ1-1; v_gene: TRBV25-1; d_gene: TRBD1; CDR3aa: CASSATGTGNTEAFF; CDR3nt: TGTGCCAGCAGTGCTACCGGGACAGGGAACACTGAAGCTTTCTTT
abundance: NA; j_gene: TRBJ2-2; v_gene: TRBV12-3/TRBV12-4; d_gene: NA; CDR3aa: CASSLWGADGELFF; CDR3nt: TGTGCCAGCAGTTTATGGGGGGCGGACGGGGAGCTGTTTTTT
abundance: many; j_gene: TRBJ2-7; v_gene: TRBV28; d_gene: NA; CDR3aa: CASEGPLYEQYF; CDR3nt: TGTGCTTCAGAGGGGCCCCTCTACGAGCAGTACTTC
abundance: NA; j_gene: TRBJ1-5; v_gene: TRBV7-2; d_gene: NA; CDR3aa: CASSSSIWAGASRNQPQHF; CDR3nt: TGTGCCAGCAGCTCCTCGATATGGGCAGGGGCCAGTCGCAATCAGCCCCAGCATTTT
abundance: NA; j_gene: TRBJ2-1; v_gene: TRBV9; d_gene: TRBD2; CDR3aa: CASSVVGLAGGPDEQFF; CDR3nt: TGTGCCAGCAGCGTAGTTGGACTAGCGGGAGGGCCGGATGAGCAGTTCTTC
abundance: many; j_gene: TRBJ1-5; v_gene: TRBV6-1; d_gene: NA; CDR3aa: CASSEAGQGPQPQHF; CDR3nt: TGTGCCAGCAGTGAAGCGGGGCAGGGGCCTCAGCCCCAGCATTTT
abundance: many; j_gene: TRBJ1-1; v_gene: TRBV28; d_gene: NA; CDR3aa: CASSSSVRDTEAFF; CDR3nt: TGTGCCAGCAGTTCAAGTGTGAGGGACACTGAAGCTTTCTTT
abundance: many; j_gene: TRBJ2-5; v_gene: TRBV28; d_gene: TRBD2; CDR3aa: CASSLGLAKQETQYF; CDR3nt: TGTGCCAGCAGTTTGGGACTAGCTAAACAAGAGACCCAGTACTTC
abundance: NA; j_gene: TRBJ2-4; v_gene: TRBV19; d_gene: NA; CDR3aa: CASRIRGQSLGIQYF; CDR3nt: TGTGCCAGTAGGATACGAGGACAGTCTTTGGGCATTCAGTACTTC
abundance: few; j_gene: TRBJ2-7; v_gene: TRBV4-3; d_gene: NA; CDR3aa: CASSQDPRYEQYF; CDR3nt: TGCGCCAGCAGCCAAGATCCCCGCTACGAGCAGTACTTC
abundance: many; j_gene: TRBJ1-1; v_gene: TRBV11-2; d_gene: NA; CDR3aa: CASSWTPMNTEAFF; CDR3nt: TGTGCCAGCAGCTGGACACCGATGAACACTGAAGCTTTCTTT
abundance: few; j_gene: TRBJ1-1; v_gene: TRBV19; d_gene: NA; CDR3aa: CASSMVWSEAFF; CDR3nt: TGTGCCAGTAGTATGGTGTGGTCTGAAGCTTTCTTT
abundance: few; j_gene: TRBJ2-2; v_gene: TRBV27; d_gene: TRBD2; CDR3aa: CASSLRRTSGGNTGELFF; CDR3nt: TGTGCCAGCAGTTTACGCCGGACTAGCGGGGGTAACACCGGGGAGCTGTTTTTT
abundance: many; j_gene: TRBJ1-5; v_gene: TRBV20-1; d_gene: NA; CDR3aa: CSAREGQPQHF; CDR3nt: TGCAGTGCTAGAGAGGGTCAGCCCCAGCATTTT
abundance: NA; j_gene: TRBJ2-7; v_gene: TRBV20-1; d_gene: TRBD2; CDR3aa: CSARDLAGGSSYEQYF; CDR3nt: TGCAGTGCTAGAGATTTGGCGGGAGGAAGCTCCTACGAGCAGTACTTC
abundance: many; j_gene: TRBJ1-6; v_gene: TRBV7-2; d_gene: NA; CDR3aa: CASSLVPQGLSPLHF; CDR3nt: TGTGCCAGCAGCTTAGTCCCCCAAGGATTGTCACCCCTCCACTTT
abundance: many; j_gene: TRBJ1-4; v_gene: TRBV5-1; d_gene: NA; CDR3aa: CASSKGPITSEKLFF; CDR3nt: TGCGCCAGCAGCAAGGGACCTATAACATCTGAAAAACTGTTTTTT
abundance: NA; j_gene: TRBJ1-4; v_gene: TRBV3-1; d_gene: NA; CDR3aa: CASRLQGAANEKLFF; CDR3nt: TGTGCCAGCAGACTTCAGGGTGCAGCTAATGAAAAACTGTTTTTT
abundance: many; j_gene: TRBJ2-7; v_gene: TRBV30; d_gene: TRBD2; CDR3aa: CAWTSGSYEQYF; CDR3nt: TGTGCCTGGACTAGCGGGAGTTACGAGCAGTACTTC
abundance: many; j_gene: TRBJ2-3; v_gene: TRBV7-3; d_gene: TRBD2; CDR3aa: CASSLTSGGGSDTQYF; CDR3nt: TGTGCCAGCAGCTTAACAAGCGGGGGGGGTTCCGATACGCAGTATTTT
abundance: many; j_gene: TRBJ2-3; v_gene: TRBV7-2; d_gene: TRBD2; CDR3aa: CASSLAWPAGATRTDTQYF; CDR3nt: TGTGCCAGCAGCTTAGCGTGGCCTGCGGGAGCCACTCGCACAGATACGCAGTATTTT
abundance: NA; j_gene: TRBJ1-2; v_gene: TRBV7-3; d_gene: TRBD1; CDR3aa: CASSERDRGYGYTF; CDR3nt: TGTGCCAGCAGCGAAAGGGACAGGGGATATGGCTACACCTTC
abundance: many; j_gene: TRBJ2-7; v_gene: TRBV3-1; d_gene: TRBD1; CDR3aa: CASSGRDRDSYEQYF; CDR3nt: TGTGCCAGCAGCGGACGGGACAGGGACTCCTACGAGCAGTACTTC
abundance: once; j_gene: TRBJ2-3; v_gene: TRBV6-2/TRBV6-3; d_gene: TRBD2; CDR3aa: CASSSPGLEGGTDTQYF; CDR3nt: TGTGCCAGCAGTTCACCGGGACTAGAGGGGGGCACAGATACGCAGTATTTT
abundance: many; j_gene: TRBJ2-7; v_gene: TRBV7-9; d_gene: TRBD1; CDR3aa: CAILTGGMDEQYF; CDR3nt: TGTGCCATCTTGACAGGGGGCATGGACGAGCAGTACTTC
abundance: many; j_gene: TRBJ2-7; v_gene: TRBV5-1; d_gene: NA; CDR3aa: CASSLAAGNRVYEQYF; CDR3nt: TGCGCCAGCAGCTTGGCAGCGGGCAATCGGGTCTACGAGCAGTACTTC
abundance: NA; j_gene: TRBJ2-2; v_gene: TRBV19; d_gene: NA; CDR3aa: CASRGGGSRTGELFF; CDR3nt: TGTGCCAGTAGAGGGGGCGGGAGTCGTACCGGGGAGCTGTTTTTT
abundance: NA; j_gene: TRBJ2-1; v_gene: TRBV7-3; d_gene: NA; CDR3aa: CASSRGQRYNEQFF; CDR3nt: TGTGCCAGCAGCCGTGGACAGAGATACAATGAGCAGTTCTTC
abundance: many; j_gene: TRBJ2-7; v_gene: TRBV5-1; d_gene: TRBD2; CDR3aa: CASSLGSGSFDEQYF; CDR3nt: TGCGCCAGCAGCTTGGGTAGCGGGAGTTTCGACGAGCAGTACTTC
abundance: many; j_gene: TRBJ2-7; v_gene: TRBV12-3/TRBV12-4; d_gene: TRBD2; CDR3aa: CASSMSGNHLREQYF; CDR3nt: TGTGCCAGCAGCATGAGCGGGAACCATCTACGAGAGCAGTACTTC
abundance: NA; j_gene: TRBJ1-2; v_gene: TRBV4-3; d_gene: NA; CDR3aa: CASSQAHREGDGYTF; CDR3nt: TGCGCCAGCAGCCAAGCCCACAGGGAAGGGGATGGCTACACCTTC
abundance: many; j_gene: TRBJ2-1; v_gene: TRBV6-2/TRBV6-3; d_gene: NA; CDR3aa: CASRRGTKLGHEQFF; CDR3nt: TGTGCCAGCAGGAGAGGGACCAAGCTCGGGCATGAGCAGTTCTTC
abundance: NA; j_gene: TRBJ2-1; v_gene: TRBV9; d_gene: TRBD2; CDR3aa: CASSVGGIAGGNEQFF; CDR3nt: TGTGCCAGCAGCGTAGGGGGGATAGCGGGAGGCAATGAGCAGTTCTTC
abundance: many; j_gene: TRBJ2-3; v_gene: TRBV11-2; d_gene: NA; CDR3aa: CASLPPGGITDTQYF; CDR3nt: TGTGCCAGCCTCCCCCCCGGCGGCATCACAGATACGCAGTATTTT
abundance: many; j_gene: TRBJ2-3; v_gene: TRBV13; d_gene: NA; CDR3aa: CASSTWGSTDTQYF; CDR3nt: TGTGCCAGCAGCACTTGGGGGTCCACAGATACGCAGTATTTT